Below, 8 T cell receptor beta chains from the same sample are listed, as sequenced in a study of cytomegalovirus exposure and HLA in healthy donors. It was with 60 Vbeta and 13 Jbeta primers that the PCR ran. Here immunoSEQ multiplex PCR was the method, and the copy in TCRdb shows in-frame clones only, minus some. The sample yields approximately 140,000 clones, roughly 80% seen once. Sequencing was done on a sample of PBMCs. The receptors shown here come from a woman between 35 and 50 years old in good health and CMV-seropositive.

This sequence joins TRBV5-1 and TRBJ2-5, with a possible D match to TRBD2 (5 bases). The CDR3 extends over 15 amino acids. Germline CDR1 is SGHRS and CDR2 is YFSETQ. V lost 4 bases, J lost 4 bases, and 17 bases lay in between. CDR3 sequence: CASSADDYGGETQYF. CDR3 nucleotides: TGCGCCAGCAGCGCCGACGATTATGGAGGAGAGACCCAGTACTTC.

The chain combines TRBV19 with TRBJ2-7; TRBD2 matches at 7 bases. CDR3 size: 13 residues. With V trimmed by 5 bases and J by 7 bases, 8 bases remained unmatched. Germline loops: CDR1 LNHDA, CDR2 SQIVND (reference sequence). The chain's CDR3 is CASSPTQAGEQYF. Written as DNA, the CDR3 is TGTGCCAGTAGTCCGACCCAAGCGGGGGAGCAGTACTTC.

CDR3 DNA sequence: TGCAGTGCTGTCAGGGTCAACGAGCAGTACTTC. It translates to CSAVRVNEQYF. The chain carries TRBV20-1 and TRBJ2-7; D may be TRBD1 (5 bases). From germline, CDR1 is DFQATT and CDR2 SNEGSKA (reference sequence). The length of the CDR3 is 11 residues. The germline V and J ends were trimmed by 5 bases and 5 bases, with 10 bases remaining between them.

The genes are TRBV2 and TRBJ2-2; D perhaps matches TRBD1 (5 bases). V shed 7 bases and J shed 4 bases, with 13 bases lying between them. CDR3 size: 14 residues. Germline V gene sequence: CDR1 SNHLY, CDR2 FYNNEI. The CDR3 spells CASIQGESTGELFF. The CDR3 DNA is TGTGCCAGCATCCAGGGTGAGAGCACCGGGGAGCTGTTTTTT.

CDR3 residues: CASSFDRGDEQFF. The DNA of the CDR3 is TGTGCCAGCAGCTTCGACAGGGGGGATGAGCAGTTCTTC. This chain uses TRBV7-7 with TRBJ2-1, with TRBD1 matching 9 bases. Trimming at V came to 3 bases and at J to 8 bases, leaving 2 bases not matched to a gene. Germline CDR1 SSHAT, CDR2 FNYEAQ (reference sequence). The CDR3 sequence is 13 residues long.

This clone has just a few counts. The rearrangement uses TRBV27 and TRBJ1-1; no clear D gene. V shed 5 bases and J shed 1 base, with 14 bases lying between them. CDR3 length equals 15 residues. Germline CDR1 MNHEY, CDR2 SMNVEV (reference sequence). CDR3 sequence: CASSLKMRGNTEAFF. DNA of the CDR3: TGTGCCAGCAGTCTGAAGATGCGGGGGAACACTGAAGCTTTCTTT.

The chain is built from TRBV5-6 and TRBJ1-1; tentatively, D is TRBD1 (5 bases). Trimming stripped 0 bases from V and 6 bases from J, with 12 bases between. The V gene's germline CDR1 is SGHDT and CDR2 YYEEEE. The CDR3 consists of 14 residues. The CDR3 nucleotides are TGTGCCAGCAGCTTGGGATTCAGGGAACCTGAAGCTTTCTTT. Its translation: CASSLGFREPEAFF.

In its sample, this clone was seen a few times. The rearrangement links TRBV5-4 to TRBJ2-2, with 7 nucleotides matching TRBD2. Looked up from germline, CDR1 is SGHNT and CDR2 is YYREEE (reference sequence). The CDR3 has 15 amino acids. CDR3 in DNA: TGTGCAACGAATAAAGCGGGGTGGTCTACCGGGGAGCTGTTTTTT. This gives the protein CATNKAGWSTGELFF.